One TCR beta chain is described in this entry. Its antigen is currently not known. No much larger clone is present one base from it, and per-base qualities are unavailable. Genomic DNA was extracted from sorted cells for sequencing of the TCRbeta CDR3 region. TCRbeta CDR3 regions were sequenced using the immunoSEQ Assay. The source is immuneACCESS, and TCRdb retained only in-frame sequences with V and J called. Part of the clones is not carried over; for the studies checked, unresolved V genes explain less than half of this, and the remainder is unexplained. The sample table contains about 61,000 clones; only one count was recorded for about four fifths of them. The ten largest clones take up less than 0.55% of the sample. The sample is drawn from a study of OX40 agonist ivuxolimab in advanced cancers. General notes on the study: Ivuxolimab, which targeted the costimulatory receptor OX40 (CD134), was an agonistic, fully human IgG2 monoclonal antibody. Partial responses occurred in three dose-escalation patients, of whom one had hepatocellular carcinoma and two had cutaneous melanoma. The paper describes the monotherapy dose-escalation part (N of about 47 patients) of the phase I trial of ivuxolimab. Patients were allowed to have had prior anti-PD-1, anti-PD-L1 or anti-CTLA-4 therapy, and more than 30% of the dose-escalation patients had previously received checkpoint inhibitors. In the dose-escalation cohort, around 80% of patients were male, and the mean age was roughly 56 years with a range of roughly 20 to 85. Of the approximately 54 patients in dose escalation, about 20 had hepatocellular carcinoma, approximately 15 had melanoma, 9 had renal cell carcinoma and 9 had head and neck cancer. Intravenous ivuxolimab was administered to patients every 2 weeks at six dose levels: 0.01, 0.1, 0.3, 1.5, 3 and 10 mg/kg. Peripheral TCRbeta sequencing was intended to test whether TCR sequence diversity was altered and clonal T-cell expansion was caused by ivuxolimab. Findings and caveats that apply to the study as a whole: The antigen specificity of the clonally expanded peripheral T cells was not determined. Low levels of normalized T-cell clonal expansion were also seen in some patients who did not respond. At doses from 0.1 to 3.0 mg/kg, clonal expansion was seen in both CD4+ and CD8+ blood T cells between baseline and week 6. Partial responders in the 0.1-3.0 mg/kg groups had among the lowest normalized peripheral clonal expansion, especially among CD8+ T cells. After ivuxolimab, more expanded clones were found on average in CD8+ T cells than in CD4+ T cells.

The germline V gene (reference sequence) specifies WNHNN as CDR1 and SYGVQD as CDR2. From the cysteine through the phenylalanine, the CDR3 covers 15 amino acids. Of the read, only the CDR3 DNA is kept; its 45 bases are in frame from base 1. Clipping removes 5 bases from V and 3 bases from J, with 5 as the unmatched junction base count. The trial excluded patients who had a history of autoimmune disease or were on systemic immunosuppression. In every dose cohort, peripheral blood was drawn for TCR sequencing at baseline, cycle 4 day 1, and cycle 7 day 1. Samples were obtained from an open-label, multicenter, first-in-human phase I dose-escalation trial of ivuxolimab. Adults with locally advanced or metastatic head and neck squamous cell, hepatocellular, melanoma or renal cell carcinoma were enrolled in the trial. CD4+ and CD8+ T cells were sorted separately from peripheral blood before TCR sequencing.

Here the chain combines TRBV10-1 and TRBJ2-3; TRBD2 fits 10 bases in the junction. The sequence came from an adult with an advanced solid tumor such as melanoma, head and neck, liver or kidney cancer. The sample was CD4+ or CD8+ T cells sorted from blood, taken in a trial of the OX40 agonist ivuxolimab. The DNA sequence reads TGCGCCAGCAGTCAACTAGCGGGAACAACAGATACGCAGTATTTT. This yields the protein CASSQLAGTTDTQYF.